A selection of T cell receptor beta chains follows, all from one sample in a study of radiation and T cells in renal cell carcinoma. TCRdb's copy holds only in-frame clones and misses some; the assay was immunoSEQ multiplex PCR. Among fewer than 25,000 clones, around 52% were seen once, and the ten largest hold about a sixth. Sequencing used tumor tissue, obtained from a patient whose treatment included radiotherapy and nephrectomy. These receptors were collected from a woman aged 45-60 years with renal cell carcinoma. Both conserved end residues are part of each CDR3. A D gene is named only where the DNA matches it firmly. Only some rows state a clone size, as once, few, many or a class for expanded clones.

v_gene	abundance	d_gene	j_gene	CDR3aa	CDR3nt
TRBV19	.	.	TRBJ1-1	CASSFRGTEAFF	TGTGCCAGTAGTTTCCGGGGCACTGAAGCTTTCTTT
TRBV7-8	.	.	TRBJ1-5	CASSLEPMGGLEYQPQHF	TGTGCCAGCAGCTTAGAACCTATGGGCGGGTTGGAATATCAGCCCCAGCATTTT
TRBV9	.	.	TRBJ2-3	CASSPDFLRSTDTQYF	TGTGCCAGCAGCCCAGATTTCCTTAGGTCCACAGATACGCAGTATTTT
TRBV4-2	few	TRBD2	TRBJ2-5	CASSQDLLKAGGPQETQYF	TGTGCCAGCAGCCAAGACCTCCTTAAGGCGGGGGGGCCTCAAGAGACCCAGTACTTC
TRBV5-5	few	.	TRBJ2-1	CASSLAMGGGEQFF	TGTGCCAGCAGCTTGGCCATGGGTGGGGGTGAGCAGTTCTTC
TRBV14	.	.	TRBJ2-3	CASSQDAGMSADTQYF	TGTGCCAGCAGCCAAGATGCAGGGATGTCGGCAGATACGCAGTATTTT
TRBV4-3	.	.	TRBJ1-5	CASSQDLLGQQPQHF	TGCGCCAGCAGCCAAGATCTGCTGGGTCAGCAGCCCCAGCATTTT
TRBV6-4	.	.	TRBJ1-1	CASSPSGVNTEAFF	TGTGCCAGCAGCCCCAGTGGGGTGAACACTGAAGCTTTCTTT
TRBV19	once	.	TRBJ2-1	CASTDPGYSEANEQFF	TGTGCCAGTACCGACCCGGGATACTCCGAAGCGAATGAGCAGTTCTTC
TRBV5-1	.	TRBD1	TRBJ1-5	CASSPGTGLYSNQPQHF	TGCGCCAGCAGCCCAGGGACAGGCCTATATAGCAATCAGCCCCAGCATTTT
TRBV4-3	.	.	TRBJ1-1	CASSHPGTRNTEAFF	TGCGCCAGCAGCCATCCCGGGACAAGGAACACTGAAGCTTTCTTT
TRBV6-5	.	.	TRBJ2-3	CASSDPPDTQYF	TGTGCCAGCAGTGACCCCCCCGATACGCAGTATTTT
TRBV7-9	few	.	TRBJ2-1	CASSLGDYNEQFF	TGTGCCAGCAGCCTCGGGGATTACAATGAGCAGTTCTTC
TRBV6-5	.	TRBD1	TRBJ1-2	CASSTGEMSGYTF	TGTGCCAGCAGTACAGGGGAGATGAGTGGCTACACCTTC
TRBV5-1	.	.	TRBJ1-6	CASSRDSATRYNSPLHF	TGCGCCAGCAGCCGAGACAGCGCAACAAGATATAATTCACCCCTCCACTTT
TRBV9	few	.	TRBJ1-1	CASSAPGVRRTEAFF	TGTGCCAGCAGCGCCCCAGGGGTAAGACGTACTGAAGCTTTCTTT
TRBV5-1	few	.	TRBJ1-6	CASSLDGRGGSPLHF	TGCGCCAGCAGCTTGGATGGACGGGGGGGATCACCCCTCCACTTT
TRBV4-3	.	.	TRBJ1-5	CASSPGRGDQPQHF	TGCGCCAGCAGTCCCGGCAGGGGAGATCAGCCCCAGCATTTT
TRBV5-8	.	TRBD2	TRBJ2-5	CASRPGLATETQYF	TGTGCCAGCAGGCCGGGACTAGCGACGGAGACCCAGTACTTC
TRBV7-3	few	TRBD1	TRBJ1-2	CASSPDREGYGYTF	TGTGCCAGCAGTCCGGACAGGGAGGGCTATGGCTACACCTTC
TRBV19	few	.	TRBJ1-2	CASSTGDPGVRGYTF	TGTGCCAGTAGTACTGGAGACCCGGGGGTGCGTGGCTACACCTTC
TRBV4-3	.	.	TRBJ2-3	CASSQAGADTDTQYF	TGCGCCAGCAGCCAAGCGGGGGCCGACACAGATACGCAGTATTTT
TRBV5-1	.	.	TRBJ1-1	CASSPGSLGGMNTEAFF	TGCGCCAGCAGCCCAGGGTCCCTCGGCGGAATGAACACTGAAGCTTTCTTT
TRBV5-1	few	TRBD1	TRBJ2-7	CASSLDYIRPGQETKSSYEQYF	TGCGCCAGCAGCTTGGATTACATTCGCCCGGGACAGGAGACAAAGAGCTCCTACGAGCAGTACTTC
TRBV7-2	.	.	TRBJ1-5	CASSPWGDDNQPQHF	TGTGCCAGCAGCCCTTGGGGGGATGACAATCAGCCCCAGCATTTT
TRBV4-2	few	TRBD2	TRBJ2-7	CASSQELAGAIYEQYF	TGTGCCAGCAGCCAAGAACTAGCGGGGGCCATCTACGAGCAGTACTTC
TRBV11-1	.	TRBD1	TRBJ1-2	CASSPEGTGTGNTF	TGTGCCAGCAGCCCAGAAGGGACAGGGACGGGCAACACCTTC
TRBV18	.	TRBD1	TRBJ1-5	CASSPLQGEDQPQHF	TGTGCCAGCTCACCGCTTCAGGGGGAGGACCAGCCCCAGCATTTT
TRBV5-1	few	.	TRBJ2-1	CASSLEAGGFNEQFF	TGCGCCAGCAGCTTGGAGGCAGGCGGTTTTAATGAGCAGTTCTTC
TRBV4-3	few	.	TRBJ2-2	CASSPTGVGTGELFF	TGCGCCAGCAGCCCGACGGGGGTAGGGACCGGGGAGCTGTTTTTT
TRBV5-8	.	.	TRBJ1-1	CASSYRRGTSTEAFF	TGTGCCAGCAGTTACAGACGAGGGACAAGCACTGAAGCTTTCTTT
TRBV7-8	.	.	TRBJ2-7	CASSFRTDTSYEQYF	TGTGCCAGCAGCTTTAGGACGGATACTTCCTACGAGCAGTACTTC
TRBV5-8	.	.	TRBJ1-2	CASSLTGGEGYTF	TGTGCCAGCAGCTTGACGGGGGGAGAAGGCTACACCTTC
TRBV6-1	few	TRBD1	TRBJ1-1	CASSQTGRGNTEAFF	TGTGCCAGCAGTCAGACAGGGCGAGGGAACACTGAAGCTTTCTTT
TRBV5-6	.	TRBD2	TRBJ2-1	CASSLELAGVYNEQFF	TGTGCCAGCAGCCTGGAACTAGCGGGGGTGTACAATGAGCAGTTCTTC
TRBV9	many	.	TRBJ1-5	CASSVAGDQPQHF	TGTGCCAGCAGCGTAGCGGGGGATCAGCCCCAGCATTTT
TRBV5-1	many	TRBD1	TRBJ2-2	CASSLSGTGGTGELFF	TGCGCCAGCAGCTTGTCCGGGACAGGGGGCACCGGGGAGCTGTTTTTT
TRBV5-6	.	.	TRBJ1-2	CASSPGPTGYTF	TGTGCCAGCAGCCCAGGGCCTACTGGCTACACCTTC
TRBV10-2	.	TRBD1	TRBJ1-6	CASRDREGSYNSPLHF	TGCGCCAGCAGGGACAGGGAAGGGTCCTATAATTCACCCCTCCACTTT
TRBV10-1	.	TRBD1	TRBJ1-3	CASSDGTASGNTIYF	TGCGCCAGCAGTGATGGGACAGCATCTGGAAACACCATATATTTT